These 20 T cell receptor beta chains were sequenced from one sample in a study of blood T cell repertoires in COVID-19. The repertoire was sequenced with immunoSEQ multiplex PCR; TCRdb's copy has only in-frame clones and lacks some. The sample carries around 430,000 clones, around nine tenths recorded once. The sample comprised PBMCs or T cells enriched from blood (not recorded which). The receptor set was obtained from a woman in her forties or fifties who had recovered from COVID-19.

This chain joins TRBV5-6 and TRBJ1-2; 7 positions agree with TRBD1. Germline V lookup: CDR1 SGHDT, CDR2 YYEEEE. Trimming took 0 bases from V and 0 from J; bases not matched to a gene: 5. CDR3 length: 16 residues. The CDR3 DNA is TGTGCCAGCAGCTTGGTCGACAGGGTTTCTAACTATGGCTACACCTTC. This translates into CASSLVDRVSNYGYTF.

J is TRBJ1-1 and V is TRBV5-8; possible D gene TRBD1, 5 bases. The CDR3 length is 14 residues. Per the germline V gene, CDR1 is SGHTS and CDR2 is YDEGEE. V dropped 0 bases and J dropped 1 base, with 7 bases sitting between them. CDR3 DNA: TGTGCCAGCAGCTTGGGACAGAAGAACACTGAAGCTTTCTTT. This translates into CASSLGQKNTEAFF.

V is TRBV12-3 or TRBV12-4 and J is TRBJ1-1; D possibly corresponds to TRBD1 (6 bases). V lost 8 bases to trimming and J lost 6 bases, with 16 bases between them. The CDR3 totals 13 residues. CDR3 in DNA: TGTGCCAGCGGGTTGGGGGCGCCGGCTGAAGCTTTCTTT. Translated: CASGLGAPAEAFF.

V is TRBV27 and J is TRBJ1-3; D call uncertain. Germline lookup yields CDR1 MNHEY and CDR2 SMNVEV (reference sequence). CDR3 size: 15 residues. Trimming pared 0 bases from V and 9 bases from J, leaving 15 bases between. CDR3: CASSLSAVGFGTIYF. The DNA of the CDR3 is TGTGCCAGCAGTTTATCTGCTGTGGGCTTTGGCACCATATATTTT.

V is TRBV14 and J is TRBJ2-7, with a weak D call TRBD2 (5 bases). Deletions cut 1 base from V and 2 bases from J, with 12 bases between. CDR1 is SGHDN and CDR2 is FVKESK in the germline V gene. The CDR3 is made up of 15 amino acids. In nucleotides, the CDR3 is TGTGCCAGCAGCCAAGGGTACGGGGTCGCCTACGAGCAGTACTTC. Its protein is CASSQGYGVAYEQYF.

The chain joins TRBV7-9 to TRBJ1-2; TRBD1 is a possible D gene (6 bases). V lost 5 bases and J 7 bases, leaving 20 bases between the germline ends. The length of the CDR3 is 15 residues. Germline V gives CDR1 SEHNR, CDR2 FQNEAQ (reference sequence). The CDR3 loop reads CASSPGHSDPRGYTF. The CDR3 DNA reads TGTGCCAGCAGCCCGGGACATTCTGACCCCCGTGGCTACACCTTC.

The rearrangement links TRBV27 to TRBJ1-2; D perhaps matches TRBD1 (6 bases). The length of the CDR3 is 14 residues. V lost 6 bases, J lost 5 bases, and 16 bases lay in between. Germline lookup yields CDR1 MNHEY and CDR2 SMNVEV (reference sequence). CDR3 nucleotides: TGTGCCAGCAGCCTCCGGGTAGGGGGTTATGGCTACACCTTC. Translated, it gives CASSLRVGGYGYTF.

The rearrangement joins TRBV19 to TRBJ1-3, with D unresolved. There are 15 residues in the CDR3. Looked up from germline, CDR1 is LNHDA and CDR2 is SQIVND (reference sequence). Deletions cut 5 bases from V and 0 bases from J, with 11 bases between. This CDR3 reads CASSLSVSSGNTIYF. The DNA for the CDR3 is TGTGCCAGTAGTCTCTCCGTGAGCTCTGGAAACACCATATATTTT.

The chain joins TRBV2 to TRBJ2-3; D is perhaps TRBD2 (5 bases). The V gene's germline CDR1 is SNHLY and CDR2 FYNNEI. The CDR3 length is 11 residues. Trimming stripped 3 bases from V and 14 bases from J, with 12 bases between. Here the CDR3 DNA reads TGTGCCAGCAGTGAGCTAGCACTGACGTATTTT. Encoded protein: CASSELALTYF.

This chain uses TRBV18 with TRBJ2-7, with 8 nucleotides matching TRBD2. V lost 6 bases and J lost 0; bases outside the gene matches: 4. The CDR3 contains 14 residues. Germline CDR1 KGHSH, CDR2 LQKENI. CDR3 nucleotide sequence: TGTGCCAGCTCCTTAGCGGGGTCCTCCTACGAGCAGTACTTC. It is translated as CASSLAGSSYEQYF.

The chain links TRBV16 to TRBJ1-1; 7 nucleotides line up with TRBD1. Losses at the gene ends were 5 bases for V and 9 bases for J; bases not matched to a gene: 6. Germline V gene sequence: CDR1 KGHSY, CDR2 FQNENV. The CDR3 totals 12 residues. CDR3 residues: CASSTGTEKAFF. The CDR3 DNA sequence: TGTGCCAGCAGCACCGGGACAGAGAAAGCTTTCTTT. Looking up the rest from reference TRBV16 and TRBJ1-1 gives the full variable domain: GEEVAQTPKHLVRGEGQKAKLYCAPIKGHSYVFWYQQVLKNEFKFLISFQNENVFDETGMPKERFSAKCLPNSPCSLEIQATKLEDSAVYFCASSTGTEKAFFGQGTRLTVV.

V and J are TRBV7-2 and TRBJ2-2; 10 bases fit TRBD1. Germline CDR1 and CDR2: SGHTA and FQGNSA. The CDR3 covers 16 residues. The J segment lost 7 bases and the V segment lost 4 bases, leaving 9 bases of the junction unmatched. The CDR3 spells CASSSGGQGTLGELFF. CDR3 nucleotides: TGTGCCAGCAGCTCCGGGGGACAGGGGACCCTCGGGGAGCTGTTTTTT.

The chain links TRBV5-1 to TRBJ1-3; D not certain. The ends were cut back, 0 bases at V and 1 base at J, with 11 bases in the middle. The CDR3 has 16 amino acids. Germline CDR1 reads SGHRS; CDR2 reads YFSETQ. CDR3: CASSLAKSPSGNTIYF. The CDR3 coding sequence is TGCGCCAGCAGCTTGGCCAAGAGTCCATCTGGAAACACCATATATTTT.

The CDR3 nucleotides are TGTGCCAGCAGTGAAGGACTAGCGGGGGGGCAAGAGACCCAGTACTTC. Protein: CASSEGLAGGQETQYF. The gene calls are TRBV2 and TRBJ2-5, with TRBD2 identical over 14 bases. J was trimmed by 2 bases and V by 1 base; bases with no gene match: 0. Germline V gene sequence: CDR1 SNHLY, CDR2 FYNNEI. CDR3 length: 16 residues. Looking up the rest from reference TRBV2 and TRBJ2-5 gives the full variable domain: EPEVTQTPSHQVTQMGQEVILRCVPISNHLYFYWYRQILGQKVEFLVSFYNNEISEKSEIFDDQFSVERPDGSNFTLKIRSTKLEDSAMYFCASSEGLAGGQETQYFGPGTRLLVL.

The V and J genes are TRBV28 and TRBJ1-2; TRBD1 aligns across 10 bases. This CDR3 has 16 amino acids. The germline V gene has CDR1 MDHEN and CDR2 SYDVKM. V trimming: 5 bases; J trimming: 2 bases; junction bases outside the gene matches: 8. The CDR3 is CASSGNPGQGNYGYTF. In DNA, the CDR3 is TGTGCCAGCAGTGGGAACCCGGGACAGGGGAACTATGGCTACACCTTC.

The V gene is TRBV7-9, the J gene TRBJ2-1; 11 nucleotides line up with TRBD2. The V gene's germline CDR1 is SEHNR and CDR2 FQNEAQ (reference sequence). V lost 5 bases, J lost 6 bases, and 3 bases stayed unmatched. The CDR3 spans 14 residues. In DNA, the CDR3 is TGTGCCAGCAGCATTAGCGGGGGGGCCAATGAGCAGTTCTTC. Translated, it gives CASSISGGANEQFF.

The chain carries TRBV6-5 and TRBJ2-5; tentative D call: TRBD1 (5 bases). The germline V gene has CDR1 MNHEY and CDR2 SVGAGI. Trimming removed 5 bases from V and 5 bases from J, with 12 bases in between. The CDR3 is 13 amino acids. CDR3 nucleotides: TGTGCCAGCAGTACTCAGGGATACGAGACCCAGTACTTC. It encodes CASSTQGYETQYF.

This chain uses TRBV2 with TRBJ1-1, with a possible D match to TRBD1 (5 bases). Germline V gives CDR1 SNHLY, CDR2 FYNNEI. CDR3 length: 13 amino acids. Trimming shortened V by 7 bases and J by 3 bases, and 12 bases separated the two germline ends. CDR3 sequence: CASNRGIDTEAFF. Here the CDR3 DNA reads TGTGCCAGCAACCGGGGGATTGACACTGAAGCTTTCTTT.

The V gene is TRBV11-2, the J gene TRBJ1-1; perhaps TRBD1 as D (6 bases). V was trimmed by 4 bases and J by 2 bases, leaving 17 bases between them. Germline CDR1 SGHAT, CDR2 FQNNGV. This CDR3 comprises 16 residues. This CDR3 is CASSSPEGQRNTEAFF. CDR3 sequence (DNA): TGTGCCAGCAGCTCCCCAGAAGGACAGAGAAACACTGAAGCTTTCTTT.

The chain couples TRBV12-3 or TRBV12-4 to TRBJ2-7; D uncertain. V was pared by 5 bases and J by 6 bases, with 14 bases between. This CDR3 region has 13 residues. CDR3 amino acids: CASSPVSAGEQYF. As DNA, the CDR3 is TGTGCCAGCAGTCCGGTGAGTGCCGGCGAGCAGTACTTC.